The source of this T cell receptor (beta chain) is a study of blood T cell repertoires in COVID-19 (dated by TCRdb to the early 2020s). Notes on the research overall: Samples from collaborators originated in the United States, Italy and Spain and spanned both the acute and convalescent phases of COVID-19. The repertoires were released in a freely available public database intended as a resource for research on the immune response to SARS-CoV-2. The sample metadata nearly always contained a de-identified subject ID, COVID-19 status, age in years and sex. Samples were obtained from the ongoing ImmuneRACE study (first 160 participants) and from about 1,300 subjects provided by 6 global collaborators. Subjects who had been exposed to COVID-19, were actively infected with it, or had recovered from it provided the deeply sampled blood TCRbeta repertoires that made up the dataset. Where available, HLA class I and class II types were obtained from metadata supplied by the sample provider rather than from assay-based typing. The prospective study material was composed of cDNA or gDNA derived from T cells, B-cell-depleted T cells, or PBMCs.

Each collaborating institution followed its own protocols to collect whole blood in K2EDTA tubes. For TCRbeta analysis, collaborators shipped samples in one of three forms: frozen whole blood, isolated PBMCs, or DNA extracted from either of those sample types. The germline ends are 21 bases apart after V is trimmed by 7 bases and J by 3 bases. The CDR3 holds 17 amino acids from the cysteine to the phenylalanine. Only the CDR3 DNA is retained, 51 bases long and in frame from the first base. CDR1 and CDR2, looked up from the germline V gene (reference sequence), are LNHDA and SQIVND. TCRbeta CDR3 regions were amplified from genomic DNA using the immunoSEQ Assay, a bias-controlled multiplex PCR. From the authors' description of their analysis: Within the assay, amplification of reference gene primers was used to estimate how many nucleated cells each sample contained. Sequence reads were collapsed and filtered to measure the absolute abundance of every unique TCRbeta CDR3 rearrangement. For each sample, productive Simpson clonality was calculated by taking the square root of Simpson's diversity index across productive rearrangements. The source is immuneACCESS, and TCRdb retained only in-frame sequences with V and J called. Part of the clones is not carried over; for the studies checked, unresolved V genes explain less than half of this, and the remainder is unexplained. The D gene and trimming were derived from the DNA, and the V and J assignments and clone size from that table. This sample gives about 190,000 clones in total; more than 70% of them show up just once. Of the sample, 1.5% to 2% is held by the ten largest clones.

Study-level results and caveats: How much clinical and demographic metadata was included differed by source and by participant, and the metadata was provided uncurated.

This clone was found once. What antigen it recognizes has not been identified. No clone much larger than this one lies a single base away; base qualities are absent. The chain is made from TRBV19 and TRBJ1-4, and the D gene may be TRBD1, 6 bases matching. This clonotype was obtained from a man younger than 30 with active or convalescent COVID-19. The sequencing sample was made of peripheral blood. CDR3 reads: CASTTKGSAGANEKLFF. The sequence in DNA is TGTGCCAGTACTACCAAGGGCTCGGCAGGGGCTAATGAAAAACTGTTTTTT.